This T cell receptor (beta chain) was sequenced during a study of CD8 T cells in ankylosing spondylitis. Study-level findings and limits: Disease-linked clones bore a CD8+ phenotype, appearing relatively rarely in peripheral blood. Reportedly, significant enrichment of disease-linked clones occurred in matched ankylosing spondylitis synovial fluid. Apparently characteristic of ankylosing spondylitis blood was a TCR beta motif (about 8 highly homologous variants).

This clonotype was counted at least ten times. Antigen specificity is unknown. The germline CDR1 and CDR2 sequences are LGHDT and YNNKEL (reference sequence). Trimming took off 4 bases at V and 2 bases at J, with 12 bases between the two ends. The CDR3 is made up of 14 amino acids. TCRdb analysed the 5' RACE reads with MiXCR anew, one entry per CDR3 protein. This sample yields under 250,000 distinct CDR3 sequences, of which around 10% are seen a single time; roughly 6.8% belongs to the top ten. The sample was blood, either unsorted or a sorted T cell fraction (not recorded which). The TCR was taken from a male donor with ankylosing spondylitis or in good health (not recorded which). The gene calls are TRBV3-1 and TRBJ2-7, with D uncertain. This chain's CDR3 is CASSPSNPTYEQYF. The CDR3 DNA sequence: TGTGCCAGCAGCCCTTCCAACCCTACCTACGAGCAGTACTTC.